This TCR beta chain was sequenced in a study of identifying expanded T cells in peripheral blood. Study conclusions and caveats: Approximately 1.1 clones differed between technical replicates, versus roughly 16 and 20 over time. Variance in clone template counts between approximately two-week samples significantly increased with total template count across all healthy donors.

CDR3 length equals 14 residues. The V end was cut by 5 bases, the J end by 1 base, with 9 bases between. Germline values: CDR1 SGHDN, CDR2 FVKESK. The assay was immunoSEQ multiplex PCR, and TCRdb's table has in-frame clones only and misses some. The sample holds about 85,000 clones; about 88% are singletons and the top ten take about 20%. As regards this clone: Antigen: not known.

Sequencing was done on a sample of blood. The source of this sequence is a person aged 18 to 75 in good health. The chain uses TRBV14 and TRBJ1-3, with no clear D. Written as DNA, the CDR3 is TGTGCCAGCAGCTCTCACTTGTCTGGAAACACCATATATTTT. This encodes CASSSHLSGNTIYF.